This T cell receptor (beta chain) appears in the sequencing data of a study of blood T cell repertoires in COVID-19. About the research overall: The United States, Italy and Spain supplied acute and convalescent COVID-19 samples. Nucleic acid was either cDNA or gDNA, and it came from T cells, B-cell-depleted T cells, or PBMCs.

Original processing notes: Amplification of reference gene primers provided the estimated nucleated cell counts. Assay used: immunoSEQ multiplex PCR; TCRdb lists only in-frame clones, some missing. V and J calls and clone size follow that table, whereas D and trimming were derived from the DNA. The repertoire holds 200,000 to 250,000 clones, with 80% to 90% as singletons. V gave up 3 bases and J gave up 8 bases, with 5 bases separating them. Germline lookup yields CDR1 KGHSH and CDR2 LQKENI. The CDR3 spans 11 residues. The source is an elderly woman with acute or convalescent COVID-19. This chain uses TRBV18 with TRBJ2-1, with unresolved D. Sequenced sample: peripheral blood. CDR3 protein: CASSPAHEQFF. The CDR3 DNA is TGTGCCAGCTCACCGGCCCATGAGCAGTTCTTC.